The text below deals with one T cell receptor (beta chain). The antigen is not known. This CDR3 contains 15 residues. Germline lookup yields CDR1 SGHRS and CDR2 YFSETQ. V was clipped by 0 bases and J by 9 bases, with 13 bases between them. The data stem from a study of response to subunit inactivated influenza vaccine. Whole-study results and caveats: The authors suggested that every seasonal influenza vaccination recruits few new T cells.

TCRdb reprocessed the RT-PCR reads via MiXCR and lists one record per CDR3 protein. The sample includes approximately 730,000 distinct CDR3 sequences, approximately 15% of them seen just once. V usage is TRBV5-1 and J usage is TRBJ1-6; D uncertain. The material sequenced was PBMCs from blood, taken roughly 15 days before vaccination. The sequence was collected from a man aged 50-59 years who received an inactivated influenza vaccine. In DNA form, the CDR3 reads TGCGCCAGCAGCTTGGACGGGATGGGTTCTTCACCCCTCCACTTT. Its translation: CASSLDGMGSSPLHF.